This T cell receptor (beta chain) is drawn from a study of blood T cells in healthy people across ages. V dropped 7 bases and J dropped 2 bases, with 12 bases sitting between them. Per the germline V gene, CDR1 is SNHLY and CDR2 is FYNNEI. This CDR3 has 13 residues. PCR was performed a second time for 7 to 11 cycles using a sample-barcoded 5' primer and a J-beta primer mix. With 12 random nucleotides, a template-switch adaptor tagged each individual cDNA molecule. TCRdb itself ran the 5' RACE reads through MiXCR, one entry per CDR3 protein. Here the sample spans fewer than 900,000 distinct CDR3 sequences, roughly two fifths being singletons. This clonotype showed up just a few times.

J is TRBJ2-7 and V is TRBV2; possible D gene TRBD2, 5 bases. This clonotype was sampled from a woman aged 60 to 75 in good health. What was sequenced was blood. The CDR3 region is CASTSGYTYEQYF. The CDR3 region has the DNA TGTGCCAGCACCAGCGGTTATACCTACGAGCAGTACTTC.